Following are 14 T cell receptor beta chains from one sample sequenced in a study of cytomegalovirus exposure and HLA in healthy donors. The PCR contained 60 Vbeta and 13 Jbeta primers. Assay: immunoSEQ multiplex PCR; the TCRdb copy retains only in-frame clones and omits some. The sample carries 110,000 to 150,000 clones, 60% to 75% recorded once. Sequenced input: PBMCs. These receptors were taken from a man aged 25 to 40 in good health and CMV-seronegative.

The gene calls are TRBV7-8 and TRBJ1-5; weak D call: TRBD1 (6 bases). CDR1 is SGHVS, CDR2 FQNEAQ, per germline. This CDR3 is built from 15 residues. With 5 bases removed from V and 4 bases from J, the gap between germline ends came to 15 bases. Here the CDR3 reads CASSPGRGTNQPQHF. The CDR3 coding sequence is TGTGCCAGCAGCCCCGGGAGGGGGACTAATCAGCCCCAGCATTTT.

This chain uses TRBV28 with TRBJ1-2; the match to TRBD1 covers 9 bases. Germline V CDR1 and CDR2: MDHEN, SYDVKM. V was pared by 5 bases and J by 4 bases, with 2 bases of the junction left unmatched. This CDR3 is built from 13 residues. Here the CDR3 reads CASSRDRAYGYTF. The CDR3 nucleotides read TGTGCCAGCAGTCGGGACAGGGCCTATGGCTACACCTTC.

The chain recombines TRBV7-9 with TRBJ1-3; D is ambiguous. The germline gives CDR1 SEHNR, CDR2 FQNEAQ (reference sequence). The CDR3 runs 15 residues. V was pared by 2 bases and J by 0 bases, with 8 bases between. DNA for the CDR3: TGTGCCAGCAGCTTACAGGTCAGCTCTGGAAACACCATATATTTT. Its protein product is CASSLQVSSGNTIYF.

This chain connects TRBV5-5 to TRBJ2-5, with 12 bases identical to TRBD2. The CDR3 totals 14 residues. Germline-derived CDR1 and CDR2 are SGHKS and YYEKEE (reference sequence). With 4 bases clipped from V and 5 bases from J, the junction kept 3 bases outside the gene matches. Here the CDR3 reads CASSLAGGRETQYF. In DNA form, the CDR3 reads TGTGCCAGCAGCCTAGCGGGGGGGCGGGAGACCCAGTACTTC.

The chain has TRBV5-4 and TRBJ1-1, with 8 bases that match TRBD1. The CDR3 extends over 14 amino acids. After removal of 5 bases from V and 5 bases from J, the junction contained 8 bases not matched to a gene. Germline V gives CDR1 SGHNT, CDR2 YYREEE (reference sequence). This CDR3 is CASRQGQGGTEAFF. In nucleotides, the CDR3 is TGTGCCAGCAGACAAGGACAGGGTGGGACTGAAGCTTTCTTT.

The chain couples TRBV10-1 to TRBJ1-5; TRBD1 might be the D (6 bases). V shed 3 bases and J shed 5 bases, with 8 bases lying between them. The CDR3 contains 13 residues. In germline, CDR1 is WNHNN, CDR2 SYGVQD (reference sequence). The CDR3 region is CASSEGGDQPQHF. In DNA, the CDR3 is TGCGCCAGCAGTGAAGGGGGGGATCAGCCCCAGCATTTT.

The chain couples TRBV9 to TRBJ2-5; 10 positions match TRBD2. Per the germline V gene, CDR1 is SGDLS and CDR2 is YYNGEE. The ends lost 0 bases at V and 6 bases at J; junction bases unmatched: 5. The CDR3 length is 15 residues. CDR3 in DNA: TGTGCCAGCAGCGTAGCTAGCGGGAGTTGGAAGACCCAGTACTTC. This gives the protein CASSVASGSWKTQYF.

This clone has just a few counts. In DNA, the CDR3 is TGTGCCAGCAGCTTTCGAAGGCCCCGGGACGAGCAGTACTTC. This codes for CASSFRRPRDEQYF. This sequence joins TRBV5-6 and TRBJ2-7; no reliable D call. Germline CDR1 and CDR2: SGHDT and YYEEEE. V lost 2 bases, J lost 5 bases, and 14 bases lay in between. CDR3 length: 14 residues.

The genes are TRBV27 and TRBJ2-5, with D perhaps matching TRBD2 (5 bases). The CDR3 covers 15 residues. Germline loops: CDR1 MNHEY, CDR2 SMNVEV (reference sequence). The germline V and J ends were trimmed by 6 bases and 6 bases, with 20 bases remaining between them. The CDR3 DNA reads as TGTGCCAGCAGCCCCGGGGTGAAGGCCAGCCAGACCCAGTACTTC. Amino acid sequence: CASSPGVKASQTQYF.

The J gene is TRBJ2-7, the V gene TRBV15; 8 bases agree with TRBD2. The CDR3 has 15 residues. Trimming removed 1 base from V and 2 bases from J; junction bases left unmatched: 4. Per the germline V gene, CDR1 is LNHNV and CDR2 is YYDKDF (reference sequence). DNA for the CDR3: TGTGCCACCAGCAGAGCCGGGACTAGAACCTACGAGCAGTACTTC. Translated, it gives CATSRAGTRTYEQYF.

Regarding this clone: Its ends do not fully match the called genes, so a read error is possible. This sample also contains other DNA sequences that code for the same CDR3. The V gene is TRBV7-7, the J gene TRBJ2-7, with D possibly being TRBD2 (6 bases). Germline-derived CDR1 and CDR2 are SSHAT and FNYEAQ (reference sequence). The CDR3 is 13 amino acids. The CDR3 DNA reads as TGCGCCAGCAGCTCCTCGGGACTGGGGGAGCAGTACTTC. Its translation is CASSSSGLGEQYF.

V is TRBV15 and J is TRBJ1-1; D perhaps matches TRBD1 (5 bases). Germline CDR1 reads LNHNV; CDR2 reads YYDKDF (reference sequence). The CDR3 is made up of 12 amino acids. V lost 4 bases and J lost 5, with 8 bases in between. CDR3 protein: CATSTGWTEAFF. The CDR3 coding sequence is TGTGCCACCAGCACAGGGTGGACTGAAGCTTTCTTT.

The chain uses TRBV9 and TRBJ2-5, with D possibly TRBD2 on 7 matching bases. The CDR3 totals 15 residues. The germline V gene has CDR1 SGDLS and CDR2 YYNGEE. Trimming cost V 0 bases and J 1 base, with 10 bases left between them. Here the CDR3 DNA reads TGTGCCAGCAGCGTAGATAGGGGGGGCCAAGAGACCCAGTACTTC. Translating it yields CASSVDRGGQETQYF. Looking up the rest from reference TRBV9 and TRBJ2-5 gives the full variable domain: DSGVTQTPKHLITATGQRVTLRCSPRSGDLSVYWYQQSLDQGLQFLIQYYNGEERAKGNILERFSAQQFPDLHSELNLSSLELGDSALYFCASSVDRGGQETQYFGPGTRLLVL.

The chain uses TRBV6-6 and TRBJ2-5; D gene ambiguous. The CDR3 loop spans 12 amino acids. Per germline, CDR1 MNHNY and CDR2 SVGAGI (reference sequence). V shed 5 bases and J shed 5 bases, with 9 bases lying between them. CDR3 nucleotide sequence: TGTGCCAGCAGTGCTAGTGGGGAGACCCAGTACTTC. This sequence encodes CASSASGETQYF.